Shown below are 16 T cell receptor beta chains from a single sample sequenced in a study of blood T cells in healthy people across ages (dated by TCRdb to the mid-2010s). Library generation was performed with 5' RACE. The sequencer was an Illumina HiSeq 2500. A second PCR of roughly 6 to 11 cycles was run with a J-beta primer mix and a sample-barcoded 5' primer. TCRdb reprocessed the public reads (quality trimming at Q25 with fastp, clone calling with MiXCR) and kept in-frame beta chains. Rows are unified per CDR3 protein, each entry keeping the most common DNA and genes. The sample table contains hundreds of thousands of distinct CDR3 sequences; only one count was recorded for 52% of them. The ten most abundant clones make up roughly 13% of the sample. The sequenced material came from blood. Receptors were obtained from a woman of 80 years or more in good health.

The chain has TRBV28 and TRBJ2-1; D unresolved. The CDR3 is made up of 15 amino acids. From germline, CDR1 is MDHEN and CDR2 SYDVKM. V lost 4 bases to trimming and J lost 10 bases, with 20 bases between them. The CDR3, as DNA: TGTGCCAGCAGTTCCCTCGGAAGGGCTATCTACGAGCAGTTCTTC. This translates into CASSSLGRAIYEQFF.

There are many counts of this clonotype. The V gene is TRBV5-1, the J gene TRBJ2-1; TRBD2 aligns across 9 bases. J lost 2 bases, V lost 0 bases, and 0 bases had no gene match. The CDR3 loop spans 15 amino acids. The germline V gene has CDR1 SGHRS and CDR2 YFSETQ. Here the CDR3 reads CASSLASGTYNEQFF. CDR3 DNA: TGCGCCAGCAGCTTGGCTAGCGGGACCTACAATGAGCAGTTCTTC.

This clonotype was detected ten times or more. The chain recombines TRBV28 with TRBJ2-7, with TRBD1 matching over 8 bases. V was clipped by 4 bases and J by 3 bases; unmatched bases: 8. The CDR3 length is 15 residues. CDR1 is MDHEN, CDR2 SYDVKM, per germline. The CDR3 DNA follows: TGTGCCAGCAGTTCCACCGGGACAGGAGGCTACGAGCAGTACTTC. It specifies CASSSTGTGGYEQYF.

This clonotype was found many times. CDR3 DNA sequence: TGTGCCAGCAGTTTCTCGCACAGCAATGAGCAGTTCTTC. Its translation is CASSFSHSNEQFF. The chain recombines TRBV27 with TRBJ2-1; no reliable D call. CDR1 MNHEY and CDR2 SMNVEV come from the germline V gene (reference sequence). The CDR3 is made up of 13 amino acids. With 3 bases removed from V and 6 bases from J, the gap between germline ends came to 9 bases.

This chain connects TRBV12-3 or TRBV12-4 to TRBJ2-7, with TRBD1 matching over 8 bases. The J call is in doubt because the DNA end fits TRBJ2-5 better. This CDR3 contains 14 residues. CDR3: CASSSGQGKETQYF. The CDR3 DNA sequence: TGTGCCAGCAGCAGTGGACAGGGCAAAGAGACCCAGTACTTC.

On this clonotype: A much larger clone differs from this one at a single base, so this may be a read error. The chain employs TRBV2 and TRBJ2-3, with D unresolved. CDR1 is SNHLY and CDR2 is FYNNEI in the germline V gene. The CDR3 is made up of 13 amino acids. In DNA form, the CDR3 reads TGTACCAGCAGTTTTTCCGGGTCGGATACGCAGTATTTT. It encodes CTSSFSGSDTQYF. The full variable domain, rest sourced from reference TRBV2 and TRBJ2-3, is EPEVTQTPSHQVTQMGQEVILRCVPISNHLYFYWYRQILGQKVEFLVSFYNNEISEKSEIFDDQFSVERPDGSNFTLKIRSTKLEDSAMYFCTSSFSGSDTQYFGPGTRLTVL.

This clonotype was seen once. The chain has TRBV14 and TRBJ2-4, with D tentatively TRBD2 (6 bases). Germline V CDR1 and CDR2: SGHDN, FVKESK. The CDR3 is made up of 14 amino acids. V shed 0 bases and J shed 13 bases, with 16 bases lying between them. The CDR3: CASSQEREVEEQYF. The DNA of the CDR3 is TGTGCCAGCAGCCAAGAAAGGGAGGTGGAAGAGCAGTACTTC.

A remark on this clonotype: Being one base from a much bigger clone, this may be a read error. The rearrangement joins TRBV20-1 to TRBJ1-2; D gene ambiguous. With 3 bases removed from V and 7 bases from J, the gap between germline ends came to 6 bases. Germline V lookup: CDR1 DFQATT, CDR2 SNEGSKA (reference sequence). The CDR3 length is 10 residues. CDR3 in amino acids: CSASRTGYTF. DNA for the CDR3: TGCAGTGCTAGCCGGACTGGCTACACCTTC.

This clonotype has just a few counts. This chain joins TRBV20-1 and TRBJ1-4; D may be TRBD1 (5 bases). Germline CDR1 DFQATT, CDR2 SNEGSKA (reference sequence). Trimming took 3 bases from V and 6 from J, leaving 17 bases between them. This CDR3 comprises 15 residues. The CDR3 DNA follows: TGCAGTGCTAGTAGGGGCTGGTATCTCTATGAAAAACTGTTTTTT. It codes for CSASRGWYLYEKLFF.

This clonotype appeared a single time. In DNA form, the CDR3 reads TGTGCCAGCGGGGAAGGGGCTGGAAACACCATATATTTT. This gives the protein CASGEGAGNTIYF. V usage is TRBV3-1 and J usage is TRBJ1-3; maybe TRBD1 (5 bases). CDR1 LGHDT and CDR2 YNNKEL come from the germline V gene (reference sequence). With 8 bases removed from V and 2 bases from J, the gap between germline ends came to 10 bases. This CDR3 contains 13 residues.

J is TRBJ1-5 and V is TRBV5-1; 9 bases are a match to TRBD1. V shed 0 bases, J shed 6 bases, and the junction held 13 bases outside the gene matches. Germline CDR1 and CDR2: SGHRS and YFSETQ. This CDR3 has 18 residues. The DNA for the CDR3 is TGCGCCAGCAGCTTGGACTTTGGGGGACAGGGAAATTGTCAGCCCCAGCATTTT. It translates to CASSLDFGGQGNCQPQHF.

The chain couples TRBV7-9 to TRBJ2-5; tentative D call: TRBD1 (6 bases). The CDR3 covers 15 residues. V was shortened by 8 bases and J by 5 bases, with 21 bases between the two germline ends. The V gene's germline CDR1 is SEHNR and CDR2 FQNEAQ (reference sequence). The CDR3 nucleotides read TGTGCCAGCCGAACCGACATCTTGCAGGGGGAGACCCAGTACTTC. Its protein product is CASRTDILQGETQYF.

With respect to this clonotype: One end of the junction varies from germline; a read error may be responsible. CDR3 coding DNA: TGTGCCAGCAGTAACGATCCAGGTAGCAATCGGCCCCAGCATTTT. This sequence encodes CASSNDPGSNRPQHF. The J gene is TRBJ1-5, the V gene TRBV7-2; D is ambiguous. Germline V gene lookup returns CDR1 SGHTA and CDR2 FQGNSA. The CDR3 consists of 15 residues.

This clonotype has a handful of counts. The chain is built from TRBV7-8 and TRBJ2-4, with D perhaps TRBD2 (5 bases). CDR3 size: 17 residues. Germline V lookup: CDR1 SGHVS, CDR2 FQNEAQ. Trimming took off 2 bases at V and 1 base at J, with 15 bases between the two ends. The chain's CDR3 is CASSLHWAGVAKNIQYF. CDR3 sequence (DNA): TGTGCCAGCAGCTTACATTGGGCCGGGGTGGCCAAAAACATTCAGTACTTC.

This chain connects TRBV5-1 to TRBJ1-2, with a weak D call TRBD1 (5 bases). The V and J ends lost 6 bases and 7 bases respectively, with 10 bases between them. Germline CDR1 reads SGHRS; CDR2 reads YFSETQ. This CDR3 has 11 residues. The CDR3 here is CASKDTGGYTF. As DNA, the CDR3 is TGCGCCAGCAAAGACACAGGTGGCTACACCTTC.

This clonotype was counted at least ten times. The chain employs TRBV6-6 and TRBJ2-1, with TRBD2 matching 8 bases. Per the germline V gene, CDR1 is MNHNY and CDR2 is SVGAGI (reference sequence). After removal of 7 bases from V and 12 bases from J, the junction contained 5 bases not matched to a gene. This CDR3 comprises 11 residues. The CDR3 protein is CASTRSGGQFF. The CDR3 bases are TGTGCCAGCACCCGAAGCGGGGGGCAGTTCTTC.